This entry is about one T cell receptor beta chain. Its cognate antigen is unknown. Indicated treatment: 19 received Ad26.COV2.S at low or high dose, single or two shots; about 5 received placebo; per-sample allocation not given. Sampling was performed 63 days after the first vaccine or placebo injection. TCRdb's copy holds only in-frame clones and misses some; the assay was immunoSEQ multiplex PCR. The repertoire holds about 390,000 clones, with 75% to 90% as singletons. V was clipped by 6 bases and J by 4 bases, with 18 bases between them. This CDR3 is 15 amino acids long. Germline loops: CDR1 MNHEY, CDR2 SVGAGI. The data are from a study of Ad26.COV2.S vaccination and SARS-CoV-2 variants. Study-level information: Donor had been placed in the Ad26.COV2.S arm of the COV1001 trial. By the intramuscular route, Ad26.COV2.S was given once, or twice 56 days apart. Study observations and caveats: Across vaccine and placebo recipients, the breadth of non-spike TCRs was similar. Spike-specific CD8+ and CD4+ T cell responses reportedly showed substantial breadth after vaccination.

This TCR derives from a person between 18 and 65 years old who received the Ad26.COV2.S COVID-19 vaccine or a placebo. Here the sequenced sample was peripheral blood, taken in a trial of Ad26.COV2.S vaccine versus placebo. The gene calls are TRBV6-5 and TRBJ1-1; no clear D. The chain's CDR3 is CASRPLTNQATEAFF. CDR3 DNA sequence: TGTGCCAGCAGGCCTTTGACAAACCAGGCCACTGAAGCTTTCTTT.